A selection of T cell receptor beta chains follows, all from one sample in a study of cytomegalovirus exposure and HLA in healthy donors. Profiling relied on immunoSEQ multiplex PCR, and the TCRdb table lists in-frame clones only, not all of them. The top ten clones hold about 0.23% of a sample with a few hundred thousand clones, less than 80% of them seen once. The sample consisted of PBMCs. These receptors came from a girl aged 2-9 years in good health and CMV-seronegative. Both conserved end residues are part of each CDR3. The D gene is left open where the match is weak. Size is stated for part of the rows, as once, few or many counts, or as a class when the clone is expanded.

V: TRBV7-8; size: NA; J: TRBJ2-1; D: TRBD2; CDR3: CASSLVRPGRDVWNEQFF; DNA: TGTGCCAGCAGCTTAGTTAGGCCAGGGAGGGACGTGTGGAATGAGCAGTTCTTC
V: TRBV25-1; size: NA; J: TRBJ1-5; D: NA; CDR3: CASSEAYREGDRNQPQHF; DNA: TGTGCCAGCAGTGAGGCTTACAGGGAAGGGGACCGTAATCAGCCCCAGCATTTT
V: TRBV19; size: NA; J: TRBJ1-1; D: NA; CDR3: CASSIGATGNTEAFF; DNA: TGTGCCAGTAGTATAGGGGCTACAGGGAACACTGAAGCTTTCTTT
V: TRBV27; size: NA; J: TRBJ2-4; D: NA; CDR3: CASRDLGSGKNIQYF; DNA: TGTGCCAGCAGGGATTTGGGGAGTGGCAAAAACATTCAGTACTTC
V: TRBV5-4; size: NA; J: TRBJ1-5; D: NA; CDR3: CASSSDRGQPQHF; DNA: TGTGCCAGCAGCTCAGATCGCGGACAGCCCCAGCATTTT
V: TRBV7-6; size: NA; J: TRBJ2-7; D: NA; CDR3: CASSSSTGPVYEQYF; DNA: TGTGCCAGCAGCTCATCAACAGGCCCCGTATACGAGCAGTACTTC
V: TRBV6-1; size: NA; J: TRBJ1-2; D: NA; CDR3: CASSDPRDGGNYTF; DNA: TGTGCCAGCAGTGACCCCCGGGACGGGGGAAACTACACCTTC
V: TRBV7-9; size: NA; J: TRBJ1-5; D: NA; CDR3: CASSLGTGRLQPQHF; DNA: TGTGCCAGCAGCTTAGGAACGGGTCGGCTCCAGCCCCAGCATTTT
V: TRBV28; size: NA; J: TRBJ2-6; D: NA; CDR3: CASSLGLGRQKPNSGANVLTF; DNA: TGTGCCAGCAGTTTAGGCCTCGGGAGACAGAAACCAAACTCTGGGGCCAACGTCCTGACTTTC
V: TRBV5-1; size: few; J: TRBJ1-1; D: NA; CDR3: CASSLAGNTEAFF; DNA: TGCGCCAGCAGCTTGGCAGGGAACACTGAAGCTTTCTTT
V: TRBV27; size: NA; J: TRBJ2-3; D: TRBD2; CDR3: CASSLIGSGASTDTQYF; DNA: TGTGCCAGCAGTTTAATAGGTAGCGGGGCTAGCACAGATACGCAGTATTTT
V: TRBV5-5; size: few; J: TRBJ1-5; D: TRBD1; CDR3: CASSWTGYQPQHF; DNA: TGTGCCAGCAGCTGGACAGGGTATCAGCCCCAGCATTTT
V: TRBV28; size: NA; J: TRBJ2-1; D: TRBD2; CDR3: CASSPTSGRALRYNEQFF; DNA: TGTGCCAGCAGCCCAACTAGCGGGAGGGCCTTGAGGTACAATGAGCAGTTCTTC
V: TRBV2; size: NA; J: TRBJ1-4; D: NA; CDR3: CASKEPLNNYNEKLFF; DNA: TGTGCCAGCAAAGAGCCCCTGAATAACTATAATGAAAAACTGTTTTTT
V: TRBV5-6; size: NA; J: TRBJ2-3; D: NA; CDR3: CASSLFRGIIADTQYF; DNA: TGTGCCAGCAGCTTGTTTCGGGGAATAATCGCAGATACGCAGTATTTT
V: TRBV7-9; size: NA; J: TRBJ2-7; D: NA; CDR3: CASSQFDGYEQYF; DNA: TGTGCCAGCAGCCAATTCGACGGGTACGAGCAGTACTTC
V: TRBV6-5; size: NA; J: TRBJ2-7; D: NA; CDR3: CASSPTGEHEQYF; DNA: TGTGCCAGCAGTCCCACCGGGGAGCACGAGCAGTACTTC
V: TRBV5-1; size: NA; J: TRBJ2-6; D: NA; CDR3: CASSQARVPGANVLTF; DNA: TGCGCCAGCAGCCAAGCACGGGTTCCTGGGGCCAACGTCCTGACTTTC
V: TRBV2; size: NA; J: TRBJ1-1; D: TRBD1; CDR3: CASTGQGGTEAFF; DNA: TGTGCCAGCACAGGACAGGGGGGGACTGAAGCTTTCTTT
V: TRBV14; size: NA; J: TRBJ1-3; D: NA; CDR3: CASSQLRADGNTIYF; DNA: TGTGCCAGCAGCCAATTGCGGGCAGATGGAAACACCATATATTTT
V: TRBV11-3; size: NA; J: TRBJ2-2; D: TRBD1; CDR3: CASSVGSVTGFGELFF; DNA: TGTGCCAGCAGCGTAGGGTCCGTGACAGGGTTCGGGGAGCTGTTTTTT